These 30 T cell receptor beta chains came from one sample sequenced in a study of blood T cell repertoires in COVID-19. The table came from immunoSEQ multiplex PCR; TCRdb's copy has only in-frame clones and leaves some out. The sample comprises tens of thousands of clones, 80% to 90% of which are singletons, and roughly 1.2% rests with the top ten. What was sequenced was peripheral blood. The receptors were gathered from a man aged 40-55 years with acute or convalescent COVID-19.

The rearrangement links TRBV5-1 to TRBJ1-6; TRBD1 agrees at 8 bases. Germline assignment: CDR1 SGHRS and CDR2 YFSETQ. The CDR3 is 14 amino acids. The trim removed 3 bases at V and 10 bases at J, leaving 6 bases unmatched. The CDR3 region has the DNA TGCGCCAGCAGCTCCCCGGACAGGGACTCACCCCTCCACTTT. Amino acid sequence: CASSSPDRDSPLHF.

The chain carries TRBV7-9 and TRBJ1-2, with no clear D. The V gene's germline CDR1 is SEHNR and CDR2 FQNEAQ (reference sequence). Trimming cost V 6 bases and J 3 bases, with 11 bases left between them. The length of the CDR3 is 13 residues. The CDR3 DNA sequence: TGTGCCAGCAGAATCGGGGTTGACTATGGCTACACCTTC. It codes for CASRIGVDYGYTF.

V gene TRBV15 combines with J gene TRBJ1-6; the D is unclear. The V gene lost 1 base and the J gene lost 6 bases, with 7 bases spanning the gap. Germline V CDR1 and CDR2: LNHNV, YYDKDF (reference sequence). CDR3 length: 14 amino acids. CDR3 nucleotide sequence: TGTGCCACCAGCAGAGGACTGAGTAATTCACCCCTCCACTTT. It is translated as CATSRGLSNSPLHF.

This sequence joins TRBV29-1 and TRBJ1-1; 9 bases line up with TRBD1. The CDR3 consists of 12 residues. Germline V gives CDR1 SQVTM, CDR2 ANQGSEA. Trimming at V came to 7 bases and at J to 7 bases, leaving 7 bases not matched to a gene. CDR3 coding DNA: TGCAGCGCCCACCGGGACAGGGATGAAGCTTTCTTT. Its translation is CSAHRDRDEAFF.

V and J are TRBV30 and TRBJ1-5; no definite D call. This CDR3 region has 15 residues. Germline V gene lookup returns CDR1 GTSNPN and CDR2 SVGIG (reference sequence). V was clipped by 0 bases and J by 1 base, with 10 bases between them. The CDR3 sequence: CAWSVGRRSNQPQHF. CDR3 DNA sequence: TGTGCCTGGAGTGTAGGCAGGAGGAGCAATCAGCCCCAGCATTTT.

V usage is TRBV30 and J usage is TRBJ1-3; 9 bases are a match to TRBD1. The ends lost 4 bases at V and 0 bases at J; junction bases unmatched: 22. Per the germline V gene, CDR1 is GTSNPN and CDR2 is SVGIG (reference sequence). CDR3 length: 21 residues. CDR3 protein: CAWMLKGGTGRLGLSGNTIYF. The CDR3 DNA follows: TGTGCCTGGATGTTGAAAGGAGGGACAGGGAGGTTGGGGCTCTCTGGAAACACCATATATTTT.

The rearrangement joins TRBV6-4 to TRBJ1-1, with TRBD1 matching over 10 bases. Germline V gene lookup returns CDR1 MRHNA and CDR2 SNTAGT. With 8 bases clipped from V and 4 bases from J, the junction kept 10 bases outside the gene matches. This CDR3 has 15 residues. CDR3 residues: CASRQNGQGGTEAFF. CDR3 in DNA: TGTGCCAGCCGACAAAACGGACAGGGGGGCACTGAAGCTTTCTTT.

The chain recombines TRBV6-5 with TRBJ1-2; D not resolved. The CDR3 length is 15 residues. The V end was cut by 6 bases, the J end by 6 bases, with 20 bases between. CDR1 is MNHEY and CDR2 is SVGAGI in the germline V gene. CDR3 bases: TGTGCCAGCAGCGGTGCGGGCCAGAGAAATGATGGCTACACCTTC. Translation gives CASSGAGQRNDGYTF.

The rearrangement joins TRBV4-1 to TRBJ1-1; D may be TRBD1 (6 bases). CDR1 and CDR2 from the germline V gene are MGHRA and YSYEKL. CDR3 length: 15 amino acids. Between the trimmed V and J ends, which lost 1 base and 6 bases, there was a span of 15 bases. CDR3 residues: CASSQGVGAGAEAFF. For the CDR3, the DNA is TGCGCCAGCAGCCAAGGGGTGGGGGCTGGGGCTGAAGCTTTCTTT.

The chain joins TRBV19 to TRBJ1-1, with D perhaps TRBD1 (5 bases). CDR1 and CDR2 from the germline V gene are LNHDA and SQIVND (reference sequence). V dropped 4 bases and J dropped 0 bases, with 15 bases sitting between them. The CDR3 has 16 amino acids. In nucleotides, the CDR3 is TGTGCCAGTAGTACCCGAGGAAGGGGTGTGAACACTGAAGCTTTCTTT. Amino acid sequence: CASSTRGRGVNTEAFF.

The chain carries TRBV7-3 and TRBJ1-1; D is possibly TRBD1 (6 bases). The germline V gene has CDR1 SGHTA and CDR2 FQGTGA. Trimming shortened V by 0 bases and J by 1 base, and 9 bases separated the two germline ends. The CDR3 covers 15 residues. The CDR3 region has the DNA TGTGCCAGCAGCTTAACGGGGGCAGGGAACACTGAAGCTTTCTTT. Translation: CASSLTGAGNTEAFF.

The CDR3 coding sequence is TGTGCCAGCAGCTTATCGGGAGAGACCCAGTACTTC. Protein: CASSLSGETQYF. The chain carries TRBV11-2 and TRBJ2-5; no definite D call. Germline V CDR1 and CDR2: SGHAT, FQNNGV. The CDR3 totals 12 residues. The V gene lost 2 bases and the J gene lost 4 bases, with 5 bases spanning the gap.

V is TRBV11-1 and J is TRBJ2-5; the D gene is possibly TRBD1 (6 bases). Germline lookup yields CDR1 SGHAT and CDR2 FQDESV (reference sequence). The CDR3 runs to 15 residues. Trimming removed 0 bases at V and 2 bases at J, with 10 bases between. This CDR3 is CASSLATGLQETQYF. In DNA, the CDR3 is TGTGCCAGCAGCTTAGCTACAGGGCTACAAGAGACCCAGTACTTC. The full variable domain, rest sourced from reference TRBV11-1 and TRBJ2-5, is EAEVAQSPRYKITEKSQAVAFWCDPISGHATLYWYRQILGQGPELLVQFQDESVVDDSQLPKDRFSAERLKGVDSTLKIQPAELGDSAMYLCASSLATGLQETQYFGPGTRLLVL.

The chain uses TRBV27 and TRBJ2-7; 9 bases line up with TRBD1. This CDR3 has 14 residues. CDR1 is MNHEY and CDR2 is SMNVEV in the germline V gene (reference sequence). J gave up 6 bases and V 8 bases, and 11 bases lay outside the gene matches. As DNA, the CDR3 is TGTGCCAGCCGCATGGACAGGGGATACGTCGAGCAGTACTTC. Translating it yields CASRMDRGYVEQYF.

This clone was detected only once. The J gene is TRBJ1-6, the V gene TRBV6-1; possibly TRBD1 for D (5 bases). This CDR3 contains 17 residues. V lost 1 base to trimming and J lost 6 bases, with 16 bases between them. Per germline, CDR1 MNHNS and CDR2 SASEGT. CDR3 in amino acids: CASSEGGRVRSNSPLHF. Here the CDR3 DNA reads TGTGCCAGCAGTGAAGGAGGCAGGGTGCGGTCTAATTCACCCCTCCACTTT.

The rearrangement uses TRBV18 and TRBJ1-1; possibly TRBD1 for D (5 bases). CDR3 length equals 13 residues. Germline V gene lookup returns CDR1 KGHSH and CDR2 LQKENI. Trimming took 6 bases from V and 5 from J, leaving 13 bases between them. In nucleotides, the CDR3 is TGTGCCAGCTCGATACAGGAGGGGACTGAAGCTTTCTTT. It encodes CASSIQEGTEAFF.

This clone was counted once. The chain recombines TRBV3-1 (or the pseudogene TRBV3-2) with TRBJ1-2, with D possibly TRBD1 on 6 matching bases. Germline V gene lookup returns CDR1 LGHDT and CDR2 YNNKEL (reference sequence). V lost 0 bases, J lost 7 bases, and 18 bases lay in between. The CDR3 totals 16 residues. The CDR3 region is CASSQDQDSFGRGYTF. The CDR3 DNA follows: TGTGCCAGCAGCCAAGACCAGGACAGCTTTGGACGTGGCTACACCTTC.

The chain uses TRBV5-6 and TRBJ1-1; 9 bases line up with TRBD1. Germline V gives CDR1 SGHDT, CDR2 YYEEEE. The V gene end was trimmed by 3 bases and the J gene end by 3 bases; junction bases not matched to a gene: 9. The CDR3 totals 16 residues. Here the CDR3 DNA reads TGTGCCAGCAGCTGGGGAACAGGGGGCGAGGACACTGAAGCTTTCTTT. This sequence encodes CASSWGTGGEDTEAFF.

The chain combines TRBV29-1 with TRBJ2-1, with 11 bases that match TRBD2. CDR3 length equals 14 residues. From germline, CDR1 is SQVTM and CDR2 ANQGSEA. V was pared by 4 bases and J by 4 bases, with 3 bases of the junction left unmatched. The CDR3 nucleotides are TGCAGCGTTGGTGGGACTAGCGGTTACAATGAGCAGTTCTTC. Its protein is CSVGGTSGYNEQFF.

This sequence joins TRBV5-6 and TRBJ1-1; possibly TRBD1 for D (5 bases). Germline lookup yields CDR1 SGHDT and CDR2 YYEEEE. Trimming removed 4 bases at V and 6 bases at J, with 16 bases between. This CDR3 spans 14 amino acids. Written as DNA, the CDR3 is TGTGCCAGCAGCCGGATAAAGGGGTTGGCTGAAGCTTTCTTT. The encoded protein is CASSRIKGLAEAFF.

V usage is TRBV24-1 and J usage is TRBJ2-3, with 11 bases identical to TRBD2. Per the germline V gene, CDR1 is KGHDR and CDR2 is SFDVKD. This CDR3 region has 16 residues. After removal of 9 bases from V and 0 bases from J, the junction contained 7 bases not matched to a gene. The CDR3 loop is CATGVAGGASTDTQYF. DNA of the CDR3: TGTGCCACCGGGGTAGCGGGGGGGGCTAGCACAGATACGCAGTATTTT.

The chain carries TRBV7-3 and TRBJ2-1; possible D gene TRBD2, 6 bases. CDR3 length equals 15 residues. Per the germline V gene, CDR1 is SGHTA and CDR2 is FQGTGA. V was cut by 2 bases and J by 0 bases, with 8 bases left in between. The CDR3 loop is CASSLLASSYNEQFF. As DNA, the CDR3 is TGTGCCAGCAGCTTACTAGCGAGCTCCTACAATGAGCAGTTCTTC.

The genes are TRBV28 and TRBJ1-2; a possible D gene is TRBD1 (5 bases). V was pared by 3 bases and J by 8 bases, with 10 bases between. Per germline, CDR1 MDHEN and CDR2 SYDVKM. The CDR3 runs to 12 residues. CDR3 nucleotide sequence: TGTGCCAGCAGTTTCAGGGATGAGGGCTACACCTTC. Amino acid sequence: CASSFRDEGYTF.

The J gene is TRBJ1-6, the V gene TRBV9; a weak D match, TRBD1 (5 bases). The CDR3 totals 16 residues. V was cut by 3 bases and J by 9 bases, with 19 bases left in between. Germline assignment: CDR1 SGDLS and CDR2 YYNGEE. The CDR3 sequence: CASSDSGSRQSSPLHF. CDR3 nucleotides: TGTGCCAGCAGCGATTCTGGGTCCAGACAGAGTTCACCCCTCCACTTT.

V is TRBV9 and J is TRBJ2-7; TRBD2 matches 12 bases. The CDR3 contains 16 residues. Germline-derived CDR1 and CDR2 are SGDLS and YYNGEE. J gave up 7 bases and V 4 bases, and 12 bases lay outside the gene matches. The chain's CDR3 is CASSTALAGGPGEQYF. The CDR3, as DNA: TGTGCCAGCAGCACCGCGCTAGCGGGGGGGCCCGGAGAGCAGTACTTC.

The chain couples TRBV7-2 to TRBJ1-2; D ambiguous. Trimming took off 6 bases at V and 1 base at J, with 9 bases between the two ends. Germline loops: CDR1 SGHTA, CDR2 FQGNSA. The CDR3 loop spans 13 amino acids. CDR3 protein: CASSSVFNYGYTF. DNA for the CDR3: TGTGCCAGCAGTTCCGTTTTTAACTATGGCTACACCTTC.

This clone appeared a single time. The gene calls are TRBV11-2 and TRBJ2-3; 9 bases agree with TRBD2. V shed 1 base and J 5 bases; nucleotides not matched to a gene: 7. In germline, CDR1 is SGHAT, CDR2 FQNNGV. The CDR3 runs to 16 residues. For the CDR3, the DNA is TGTGCCAGCAGCTTAGGCCTGTTGCGGGGGGGAGATACGCAGTATTTT. Its protein product is CASSLGLLRGGDTQYF.

The chain links TRBV5-1 to TRBJ2-2; possibly TRBD1 for D (6 bases). V lost 3 bases to trimming and J lost 6 bases, with 12 bases between them. This CDR3 comprises 14 residues. Germline assignment: CDR1 SGHRS and CDR2 YFSETQ. CDR3 loop: CASSYDRPPGELFF. In DNA, the CDR3 is TGCGCCAGCAGCTATGACAGGCCTCCCGGGGAGCTGTTTTTT.

This chain joins TRBV7-3 and TRBJ2-3; D gene unclear. The V and J ends lost 2 bases and 5 bases respectively, with 8 bases between them. Germline values: CDR1 SGHTA, CDR2 FQGTGA. This CDR3 spans 13 amino acids. The CDR3 nucleotides read TGTGCCAGCAGCTTACTAGTCGGAGATACGCAGTATTTT. This gives the protein CASSLLVGDTQYF.

The chain recombines TRBV6-2 or TRBV6-3 with TRBJ1-1; weak D call: TRBD1 (6 bases). Trimming left V 2 bases short and J 4 bases short, with 11 bases between. This CDR3 comprises 14 residues. CDR1 and CDR2 (germline): MNHEY, SVGEGT. The CDR3 DNA follows: TGTGCCAGCAGTTACGTCGGGGGGCGCACTGAAGCTTTCTTT. Translated: CASSYVGGRTEAFF.